The clone carrying this T cell receptor beta chain was seen once. The sample has other DNA sequences that encode this CDR3 too. These data belong to a study of blood T cell repertoires in COVID-19. Study context: Sites in the United States, Italy and Spain provided acute and convalescent COVID-19 samples. T cells, B-cell-depleted T cells, or PBMCs provided the cDNA or gDNA that served as material.

Authors' methods: Amplifying reference gene primers gave estimates of nucleated cell counts. Libraries were prepared by immunoSEQ multiplex PCR; TCRdb keeps only in-frame clonotypes and omits some of them. V and J calls and clone size follow that table, whereas D and trimming were derived from the DNA. The sample shows about 150,000 clones, under 90% of them seen only once. This receptor was identified in a human donor in a cohort sampled during active COVID-19. The sequencing sample was made of peripheral blood.

DNA of the CDR3: TGTGCCAGCAGCTTAGCGGGAGGGGTCACCGGGGAGCTGTTTTTT. It yields the protein CASSLAGGVTGELFF. The chain uses TRBV7-3 and TRBJ2-2; 9 nucleotides line up with TRBD2. The J segment lost 4 bases and the V segment lost 2 bases, leaving 2 bases of the junction unmatched. The CDR3 is 15 residues long. Germline V gene lookup returns CDR1 SGHTA and CDR2 FQGTGA.